This T cell receptor (beta chain) came from a study of vaccination and CD4 T cells after COVID-19. Cultured CD4+ T cell DNA underwent sequencing with the Oncomine TCR Beta short-read assay. TCRdb redid the calling of the PCR reads with MiXCR, one entry per CDR3 protein. The table has about 16,000 distinct CDR3 sequences, roughly half seen once. The treatment is: roughly ten-day PBMC culture with coronavirus spike peptide pools or control peptides (ViraFEST assay). Positive PCR dates ranged from March to December 2020; these dates predated US Alpha, Beta and Delta variants. General study results and limits: Investigators enrolled relatively few convalescent patients and included no early post-infection timepoints.

CDR3 length equals 13 residues. J lost 5 bases, V lost 5 bases, and 5 bases had no gene match. Germline CDR1 reads SGHAT; CDR2 reads FQNNGV. Regarding this clonotype: Its specificity is unknown.

V gene TRBV11-2 combines with J gene TRBJ2-5; TRBD2 agrees at 7 bases. The specimen comprised CD4+ T cells from blood, cultured in vitro, sampled before SARS-CoV-2 vaccination. The clonotype was recovered from a human donor who had recovered from COVID-19. The CDR3 nucleotides read TGTGCCAGCAGCCGGACTAGGATGGAGACCCAGTACTTC. Its protein is CASSRTRMETQYF.